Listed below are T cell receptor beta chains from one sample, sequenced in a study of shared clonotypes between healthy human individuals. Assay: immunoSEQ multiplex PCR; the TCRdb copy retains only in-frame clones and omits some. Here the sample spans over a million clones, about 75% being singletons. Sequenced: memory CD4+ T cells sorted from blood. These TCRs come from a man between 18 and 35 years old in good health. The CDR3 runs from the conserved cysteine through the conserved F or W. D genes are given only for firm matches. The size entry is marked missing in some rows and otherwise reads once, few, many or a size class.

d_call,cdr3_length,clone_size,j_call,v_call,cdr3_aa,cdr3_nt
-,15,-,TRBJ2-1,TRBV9,CASGTYPSSYNEQFF,TGTGCCAGCGGGACTTACCCCAGCTCCTACAATGAGCAGTTCTTC
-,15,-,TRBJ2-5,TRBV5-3,CARSADNPNQETQYF,TGTGCCAGAAGCGCCGACAATCCGAACCAAGAGACCCAGTACTTC
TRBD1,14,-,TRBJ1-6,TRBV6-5,CASSRGGSGSPLHF,TGTGCCAGCAGTAGAGGGGGCAGCGGTTCACCCCTCCACTTT
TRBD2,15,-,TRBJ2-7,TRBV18,CASSPKTSGQYEQYF,TGTGCCAGCTCACCTAAGACTAGCGGGCAATACGAGCAGTACTTC
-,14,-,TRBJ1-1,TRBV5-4,CASSLYSTNTEAFF,TGTGCCAGCAGCTTGTACAGCACGAACACTGAAGCTTTCTTT
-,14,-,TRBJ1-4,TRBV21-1,CASYAYQTNEKLFF,TGTGCCAGTTACGCTTACCAGACTAATGAAAAACTGTTTTTT
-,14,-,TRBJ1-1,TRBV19,CASSWREMNTEAFF,TGTGCCAGTAGTTGGAGGGAAATGAACACTGAAGCTTTCTTT
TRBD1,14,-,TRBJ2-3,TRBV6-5,CASRPGQLSITQYF,TGTGCCAGCAGACCGGGACAGCTATCTATTACGCAGTATTTT
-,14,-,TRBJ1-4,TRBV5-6,CASSLTGFNEKLFF,TGTGCCAGCAGCCTTACAGGGTTTAATGAAAAACTGTTTTTT
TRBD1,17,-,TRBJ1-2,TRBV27,CASSLFSRDRGRDGYTF,TGTGCCAGCAGTTTATTTTCTCGGGACAGGGGGCGGGATGGCTACACCTTC
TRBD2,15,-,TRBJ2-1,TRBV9,CASSVQTSGYNEQFF,TGTGCCAGCAGCGTACAAACTAGCGGGTACAATGAGCAGTTCTTC
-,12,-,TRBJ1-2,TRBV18,CASSRDTYGYTF,TGTGCCAGCTCCCGGGACACCTATGGCTACACCTTC
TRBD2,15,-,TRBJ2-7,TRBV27,CASSQLAGASYEQYF,TGTGCCAGCAGCCAACTAGCGGGGGCATCCTACGAGCAGTACTTC
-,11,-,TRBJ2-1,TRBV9,CASSSGARQFF,TGTGCCAGCAGCTCGGGGGCTCGGCAGTTCTTC
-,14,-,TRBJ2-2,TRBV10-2,CASGLRGNTGELFF,TGCGCCAGCGGCCTGCGGGGGAACACCGGGGAGCTGTTTTTT
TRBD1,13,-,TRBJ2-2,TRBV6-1,CASLDRAPGELFF,TGTGCCAGCCTGGACAGGGCCCCCGGGGAGCTGTTTTTT
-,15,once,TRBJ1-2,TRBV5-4,CASSPEGVLDYGYTF,TGTGCCAGCAGCCCGGAAGGGGTTTTGGACTATGGCTACACCTTC
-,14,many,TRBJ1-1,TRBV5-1,CASSLASGGTEAFF,TGCGCCAGCAGCTTGGCTTCGGGGGGCACTGAAGCTTTCTTT
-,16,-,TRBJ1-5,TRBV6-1,CASSEDEGWGNQPQHF,TGTGCCAGCAGTGAAGACGAGGGATGGGGCAATCAGCCCCAGCATTTT
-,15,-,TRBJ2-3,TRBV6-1,CASSLDSGITDTQYF,TGTGCCAGCAGTTTGGACTCAGGAATCACAGATACGCAGTATTTT
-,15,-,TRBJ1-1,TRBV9,CASSVGAGFGTEAFF,TGTGCCAGCAGCGTAGGGGCCGGTTTTGGCACTGAAGCTTTCTTT